This T cell receptor (beta chain) was sequenced in a study of monozygotic twins with inflammatory bowel disease (dated by TCRdb to the late 2010s). Notes on the research overall: The complete study included about 30 monozygotic twin pairs: 19 IBD-discordant Danish pairs and nine German pairs, of which four were IBD-concordant and five were IBD-discordant. Disease-associated traits were sought mainly through comparisons between IBD patients and their genetically identical healthy co-twins within discordant pairs. Each individual had, on average, about 151 000 unique TCRalpha sequences and 181 000 unique TCRbeta sequences available for analysis.

Receptor libraries were prepared by 5' RACE. Preparation of each TCR library used 3,000 to 4,000 ng of total RNA. cDNA was synthesized with SMARTScribe reverse transcriptase in eight separate reactions per sample. Unique molecular identifiers containing a 6-nucleotide sample barcode were introduced through template switching during cDNA synthesis. Two nested PCRs of roughly 15 and 9 cycles amplified the TCRalpha and TCRbeta cDNA, and bead purification followed each PCR. Before amplification, the cDNA was treated with uracil DNA-glycosylase and purified using the QIAquick PCR purification kit. In the second PCR, Illumina TruSeq-compatible adapters and sample-specific barcodes were added. Library quality and concentration were assessed using TapeStation and Qubit, and roughly 5 ng of each library was pooled. Pooled libraries were sequenced on an Illumina HiSeq2500 single-index Rapid Run with 2 x 100 bp reads and custom sequencing primers. For the original study's pipeline: MiGEC version 1.2.6 was used for UMI-based consensus assembly to correct PCR and sequencing errors. MiXCR version 2.1.1 was used for V(D)J alignment, clonotype assembly and CDR3 extraction. Normalisation of gene usage, clonotype sharing and MAIT/NKT TCR abundance was achieved by analysing the top 1000, 10 000 and 20 000 clonotypes per sample. After downsampling to 27 000 UMIs, diversity was calculated as the inverse Simpson index using the vegan R package. Statistical testing used paired Mann-Whitney U tests on the discordant twin pairs and applied Benjamini-Hochberg correction for multiple testing. Once TCRdb had reprocessed the reads, it stored one entry per CDR3 protein sequence and supplied no DNA. In this record, the V and J calls reflect TCRdb's handling and not the investigators' own analysis. In this sample's table one finds fewer than 450,000 distinct CDR3 sequences. The ten most abundant clones make up about 2.5% of the sample.

The paper's findings and limits, for the study overall: Measured by the inverse Simpson index, TCRbeta repertoire diversity was lower in IBD patients than in their healthy co-twins. The analysis was unable to tell apart different T cell subtypes. Repertoire similarity did not differ between concordant and discordant twins, possibly due to limited statistical power. The results gave no support for a single strong signal or clonotype linked to IBD. Fewer clonotypes were shared with other individuals by IBD patients than by healthy twins, most markedly in patients showing signs of disease activity. Because patients received different immunosuppressive treatments, the repertoires may have picked up extra background noise and variability between individuals.

From each donor, a 2.5 ml peripheral blood sample was drawn into PAXgene tubes and stored at -80 degrees C. Total RNA was isolated from whole blood with the PAXgene blood miRNA kit on an automated QIAcube, without T cell sorting. Deep TCRalpha and TCRbeta repertoire profiling with unique molecular barcoding was performed on peripheral blood of monozygotic twin pairs concordant or discordant for inflammatory bowel disease. Smoking habits were recorded for all twin pairs, and each individual was classified as a current, former or never smoker. Regarding this clonotype: What this receptor recognizes is not known.

The germline V gene provides CDR1 SGHAT and CDR2 FQNNGV. From cysteine to phenylalanine, the CDR3 is 14 amino acids long. The nucleotide record is missing. The source of this sequence is a human donor with ulcerative colitis or Crohn's disease, or a healthy co-twin of an affected twin (not recorded which). The sequenced sample consisted of blood. The sequence is built from TRBV11-2 and TRBJ2-3. CDR3 reads: CASSSSRSADTQYF. The reference TRBV11-2 and TRBJ2-3 proteins fill in what lies around the CDR3, so the full variable domain reads EAGVAQSPRYKIIEKRQSVAFWCNPISGHATLYWYQQILGQGPKLLIQFQNNGVVDDSQLPKDRFSAERLKGVDSTLKIQPAKLEDSAVYLCASSSSRSADTQYFGPGTRLTVL.